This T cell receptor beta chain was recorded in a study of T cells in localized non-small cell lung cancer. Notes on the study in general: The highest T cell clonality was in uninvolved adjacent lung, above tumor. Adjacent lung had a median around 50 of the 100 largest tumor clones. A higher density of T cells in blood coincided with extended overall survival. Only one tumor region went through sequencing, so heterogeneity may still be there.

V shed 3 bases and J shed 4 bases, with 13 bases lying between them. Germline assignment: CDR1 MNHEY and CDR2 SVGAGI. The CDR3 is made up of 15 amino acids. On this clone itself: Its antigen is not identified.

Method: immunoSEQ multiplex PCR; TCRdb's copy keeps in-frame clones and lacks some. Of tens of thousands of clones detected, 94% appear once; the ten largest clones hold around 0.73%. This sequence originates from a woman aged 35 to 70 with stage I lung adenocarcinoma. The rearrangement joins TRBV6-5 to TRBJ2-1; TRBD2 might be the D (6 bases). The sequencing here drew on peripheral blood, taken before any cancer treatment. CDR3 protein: CASSYNNGGYNEQFF. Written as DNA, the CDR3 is TGTGCCAGCAGTTATAATAACGGGGGATACAATGAGCAGTTCTTC.